These 19 T cell receptor beta chains were sequenced from one sample in a study of control samples from healthy donors and cancer patients. Data came from immunoSEQ multiplex PCR; TCRdb stores just in-frame clones and leaves some out. The sample contains 130,000 or so clones, 94% of which appear only once. Sequenced sample: blood. The receptors were sampled from a man aged 35-49 years in good health.

The chain uses TRBV10-3 and TRBJ1-1; D may be TRBD1 (5 bases). The CDR3 has 18 residues. Trimming removed 0 bases at V and 3 bases at J, with 20 bases between. Germline CDR1 and CDR2: ENHRY and SYGVKD. The CDR3 protein is CAISESGSFGEGYTEAFF. The CDR3 DNA reads TGTGCCATCAGTGAGTCGGGCAGTTTTGGCGAGGGGTACACTGAAGCTTTCTTT.

The count of this clone is one. The chain has TRBV9 and TRBJ1-1; D unclear. Germline CDR1 SGDLS, CDR2 YYNGEE. Trimming shortened V by 0 bases and J by 4 bases, and 13 bases separated the two germline ends. CDR3 size: 15 residues. The CDR3 coding sequence is TGTGCCAGCAGCGTAGGATCCTCCCCGAGCACTGAAGCTTTCTTT. It encodes CASSVGSSPSTEAFF.

This chain links TRBV6-1 with TRBJ1-2; D remains unclear. Germline values: CDR1 MNHNS, CDR2 SASEGT. CDR3 size: 17 residues. V shed 4 bases and J shed 0 bases, with 18 bases lying between them. The CDR3 DNA sequence: TGTGCCAGCAGTGTCTGGGCCGGTACTTATCCTAACTATGGCTACACCTTC. Amino acids: CASSVWAGTYPNYGYTF.

This sequence joins TRBV12-2 and TRBJ1-5; the table gives TRBD1 as D, unverified against the DNA. TRBV12-2 is marked as a pseudogene. The CDR3 has 15 residues. CDR3 amino acids: CASRLVHQGLGPQHF. The CDR3 DNA follows: TGTGCAAGTCGCTTAGTTCATCAGGGTCTAGGGCCCCAGCATTTT.

This chain joins TRBV7-9 and TRBJ1-1; a possible D gene is TRBD1 (5 bases). The CDR3 sequence is 12 residues long. The V end lost 3 bases, the J end lost 7 bases, and 9 bases lay between the germline ends. The germline gives CDR1 SEHNR, CDR2 FQNEAQ (reference sequence). The CDR3 DNA reads TGTGCCAGCAGCTTGGGGCATCGTGAAGCTTTCTTT. This gives the protein CASSLGHREAFF.

The chain uses TRBV2 and TRBJ1-2; D perhaps matches TRBD1 (6 bases). V lost 9 bases and J 6 bases, leaving 11 bases between the germline ends. This CDR3 has 11 residues. From germline, CDR1 is SNHLY and CDR2 FYNNEI. The CDR3 nucleotides are TGTGCCAGTCTCTCAGGGGATGGCTACACCTTC. It codes for CASLSGDGYTF.

The chain combines TRBV9 with TRBJ1-4; 11 bases map to TRBD1. CDR1 and CDR2 from the germline V gene are SGDLS and YYNGEE. The CDR3 spans 15 residues. With 3 bases clipped from V and 7 bases from J, the junction kept 5 bases outside the gene matches. The CDR3 DNA reads TGTGCCAGCAGCGAGAGGGGGACAGGGGGTGAAAAACTGTTTTTT. Translated, it gives CASSERGTGGEKLFF.

The CDR3 here is CASTPGAVSGNTIYF. Written as DNA, the CDR3 is TGTGCCAGCACCCCGGGGGCAGTCTCTGGAAACACCATATATTTT. J is TRBJ1-3 and V is TRBV6-5; D perhaps matches TRBD1 (6 bases). The CDR3 sequence is 15 residues long. Trimming stripped 7 bases from V and 0 bases from J, with 13 bases between. The germline V gene has CDR1 MNHEY and CDR2 SVGAGI.

This clone appeared once. The chain employs TRBV5-5 and TRBJ1-1; 7 bases match TRBD1. The CDR3 has 13 residues. Germline lookup yields CDR1 SGHKS and CDR2 YYEKEE (reference sequence). V shed 4 bases and J 4 bases; nucleotides not matched to a gene: 4. Written as DNA, the CDR3 is TGTGCCAGCAGCACAACAGGGGCCACTGAAGCTTTCTTT. Its protein product is CASSTTGATEAFF. Full variable domain (remainder filled in from reference TRBV5-5 and TRBJ1-1): DAGVTQSPTHLIKTRGQQVTLRCSPISGHKSVSWYQQVLGQGPQFIFQYYEKEERGRGNFPDRFSARQFPNYSSELNVNALLLGDSALYLCASSTTGATEAFFGQGTRLTVV.

The chain uses TRBV6-1 and TRBJ1-5, with unresolved D. V was shortened by 4 bases and J by 0 bases, with 13 bases between the two germline ends. Germline V CDR1 and CDR2: MNHNS, SASEGT. This CDR3 has 16 amino acids. CDR3 amino acids: CASSGISIGSNQPQHF. CDR3 in DNA: TGTGCCAGCAGTGGTATTTCGATAGGTAGCAATCAGCCCCAGCATTTT.

The chain links TRBV5-6 to TRBJ1-5; D unclear. Germline CDR1 is SGHDT and CDR2 is YYEEEE. Trimming stripped 3 bases from V and 1 base from J, with 8 bases between. The CDR3 has 14 amino acids. DNA of the CDR3: TGTGCCAGCAGCTCGGGTGGGAGCAATCAGCCCCAGCATTTT. Its translation: CASSSGGSNQPQHF.

J is TRBJ1-4 and V is TRBV5-6; TRBD1 matches at 10 bases. The CDR3 extends over 15 amino acids. Germline assignment: CDR1 SGHDT and CDR2 YYEEEE. V lost 3 bases to trimming and J lost 8 bases; unmatched junction nucleotides: 7. The CDR3 DNA follows: TGTGCCAGCAGCTCAGGGACAGGGGTACGAGAAAAACTGTTTTTT. The encoded protein is CASSSGTGVREKLFF.

This chain links TRBV10-1 with TRBJ2-2; TRBD1 aligns across 8 bases. The CDR3 sequence is 18 residues long. Trimming at V came to 3 bases and at J to 1 base, leaving 10 bases not matched to a gene. CDR1 and CDR2 from the germline V gene are WNHNN and SYGVQD (reference sequence). Here the CDR3 DNA reads TGCGCCAGCAGTGACCCCATCACCGGGACAGGGAACACCGGGGAGCTGTTTTTT. The encoded protein is CASSDPITGTGNTGELFF.

V gene TRBV6-8 combines with J gene TRBJ1-5, with 7 bases aligning to TRBD1. CDR3 length equals 14 residues. The germline CDR1 and CDR2 sequences are MNHGY and SAAAGT. With 7 bases clipped from V and 5 bases from J, the junction kept 8 bases outside the gene matches. DNA for the CDR3: TGTGCCAGCACCCCGACAGGGTACCATCAGCCCCAGCATTTT. The encoded protein is CASTPTGYHQPQHF.

The CDR3 DNA follows: TGTGCCAGCAGGTTCCAAGAGACCCAGTACTTC. Translation: CASRFQETQYF. V usage is TRBV2 and J usage is TRBJ2-5; D ambiguous. In germline, CDR1 is SNHLY, CDR2 FYNNEI. The CDR3 runs 11 residues. Trimming cost V 6 bases and J 1 base, with 3 bases left between them. The full variable domain, in which reference TRBV2 and TRBJ2-5 provide the parts outside the CDR3, is EPEVTQTPSHQVTQMGQEVILRCVPISNHLYFYWYRQILGQKVEFLVSFYNNEISEKSEIFDDQFSVERPDGSNFTLKIRSTKLEDSAMYFCASRFQETQYFGPGTRLLVL.

The chain is built from TRBV5-1 and TRBJ2-7; 11 positions match TRBD2. This CDR3 comprises 15 residues. V shed 4 bases, J shed 0 bases, and the junction held 3 bases outside the gene matches. Germline-derived CDR1 and CDR2 are SGHRS and YFSETQ. As DNA, the CDR3 is TGCGCCAGCAGCCCCACTAGCGGGAGCTCCTACGAGCAGTACTTC. Translated, it gives CASSPTSGSSYEQYF.

The chain carries TRBV24-1 and TRBJ2-5, with TRBD1 matching 7 bases. V shed 3 bases, J shed 11 bases, and the junction held 8 bases outside the gene matches. This CDR3 spans 13 amino acids. CDR1 and CDR2 from the germline V gene are KGHDR and SFDVKD. This CDR3 reads CATSDVAWDRQYF. The CDR3 nucleotides read TGTGCCACCAGTGATGTTGCTTGGGACAGACAGTACTTC.

The chain combines TRBV6-1 with TRBJ1-5; D unclear. V was cut by 3 bases and J by 10 bases, with 7 bases left in between. The CDR3 totals 11 residues. From germline, CDR1 is MNHNS and CDR2 SASEGT. CDR3: CASSDVLPQHF. The CDR3 nucleotides read TGTGCCAGCAGTGATGTGTTACCCCAGCATTTT.

The chain has TRBV30 and TRBJ2-7, with 12 bases fitting TRBD2. Losses at the gene ends were 4 bases for V and 3 bases for J; bases not matched to a gene: 10. CDR1 and CDR2 from the germline V gene are GTSNPN and SVGIG (reference sequence). This CDR3 has 16 amino acids. In DNA, the CDR3 is TGTGCCTGGAATCCCCGACTAGCGGGAGACGGCTACGAGCAGTACTTC. This encodes CAWNPRLAGDGYEQYF.